Below, 23 T cell receptor beta chains from the same sample are listed, as sequenced in a study of cytomegalovirus exposure and HLA in healthy donors. Profiled with immunoSEQ multiplex PCR; TCRdb holds only in-frame clones, not every one. The table records around 95,000 clones, 85% of them present only once. Input material: PBMCs. The receptors here all came from a young man in good health and CMV-seropositive.

The chain combines TRBV5-1 with TRBJ2-5, with D perhaps matching TRBD1 (6 bases). V shed 4 bases and J shed 5 bases, with 12 bases lying between them. The CDR3 spans 13 residues. The germline CDR1 and CDR2 sequences are SGHRS and YFSETQ. CDR3 nucleotides: TGCGCCAGCAGCAAGACAGGTACGGAGACCCAGTACTTC. Its protein product is CASSKTGTETQYF. Drawing the rest from reference TRBV5-1 and TRBJ2-5, the complete variable domain is KAGVTQTPRYLIKTRGQQVTLSCSPISGHRSVSWYQQTPGQGLQFLFEYFSETQRNKGNFPGRFSGRQFSNSRSEMNVSTLELGDSALYLCASSKTGTETQYFGPGTRLLVL.

J is TRBJ2-1 and V is TRBV11-2; 7 bases are a match to TRBD1. The CDR3 contains 13 residues. Germline lookup yields CDR1 SGHAT and CDR2 FQNNGV. Trimming at V came to 5 bases and at J to 8 bases, leaving 6 bases not matched to a gene. DNA of the CDR3: TGTGCCAGCAGCCACAGGGGATTTGATGAGCAGTTCTTC. It yields the protein CASSHRGFDEQFF.

This clone came up once. The V call is TRBV2, the J call TRBJ1-4, with a weak D call TRBD1 (5 bases). Trimming cost V 6 bases and J 7 bases, with 9 bases left between them. Germline V gene data show CDR1 as SNHLY and CDR2 as FYNNEI. CDR3 length: 12 residues. The CDR3 loop reads CASRDGGEKLFF. CDR3 in DNA: TGTGCCAGCAGGGACGGGGGTGAAAAACTGTTTTTT. Drawing the rest from reference TRBV2 and TRBJ1-4, the complete variable domain is EPEVTQTPSHQVTQMGQEVILRCVPISNHLYFYWYRQILGQKVEFLVSFYNNEISEKSEIFDDQFSVERPDGSNFTLKIRSTKLEDSAMYFCASRDGGEKLFFGSGTQLSVL.

The chain uses TRBV7-6 and TRBJ1-1; weak D call: TRBD1 (6 bases). Between the trimmed V and J ends, which lost 5 bases and 11 bases, there was a span of 33 bases. CDR3 length: 18 residues. Germline lookup yields CDR1 SGHVS and CDR2 FNYEAQ. The CDR3 DNA sequence: TGTGCCAGCAGCCAAGTCTCAAGGGGACACCTACTAAGGGATGAGGCTTTCTTT. Residues: CASSQVSRGHLLRDEAFF.

The sample holds one count of this clone. V usage is TRBV6-5 and J usage is TRBJ1-1; 7 positions agree with TRBD1. This CDR3 has 15 residues. The germline CDR1 and CDR2 sequences are MNHEY and SVGAGI. Trimming took 0 bases from V and 4 from J; bases not matched to a gene: 5. CDR3 coding DNA: TGTGCCAGCAGTTACTCCCAGGGGGTGAGCACTGAAGCTTTCTTT. It specifies CASSYSQGVSTEAFF.

The V call is TRBV7-2, the J call TRBJ2-7, with 10 bases lining up with TRBD1. CDR1 is SGHTA and CDR2 is FQGNSA in the germline V gene. The CDR3 spans 15 residues. Unmatched junction bases numbered 8, after V lost 6 bases and J lost 3 bases. CDR3 loop: CASRPDRGSFYEQYF. Here the CDR3 DNA reads TGTGCCAGCAGACCGGACAGGGGGAGTTTCTACGAGCAGTACTTC.

This chain connects TRBV4-1 to TRBJ2-7; 13 bases map to TRBD2. This CDR3 region has 15 residues. V trimming: 4 bases; J trimming: 4 bases; junction bases outside the gene matches: 4. Germline values: CDR1 MGHRA, CDR2 YSYEKL. The CDR3 coding sequence is TGCGCCAGCAGCCCCCGACTAGCGGGAGGTTACGAGCAGTACTTC. This sequence encodes CASSPRLAGGYEQYF.

This chain connects TRBV18 to TRBJ1-4; D is unresolved. Trimming removed 1 base from V and 4 bases from J, with 7 bases in between. Germline CDR1 KGHSH, CDR2 LQKENI. This CDR3 is built from 14 residues. The CDR3 nucleotides read TGTGCCAGCTCACCACTCAACGGTAATGAAAAACTGTTTTTT. This gives the protein CASSPLNGNEKLFF.

This clone was seen more than once but under ten times. The gene calls are TRBV5-1 and TRBJ2-2; D is possibly TRBD1 (6 bases). CDR1 and CDR2 from the germline V gene are SGHRS and YFSETQ. Deletions cut 5 bases from V and 0 bases from J, with 11 bases between. This CDR3 has 15 amino acids. The CDR3 loop is CASSRDTSNTGELFF. The CDR3 DNA follows: TGCGCCAGCAGTCGGGACACCTCGAACACCGGGGAGCTGTTTTTT. Combining the CDR3 with reference TRBV5-1 and TRBJ2-2 gives the whole variable domain KAGVTQTPRYLIKTRGQQVTLSCSPISGHRSVSWYQQTPGQGLQFLFEYFSETQRNKGNFPGRFSGRQFSNSRSEMNVSTLELGDSALYLCASSRDTSNTGELFFGEGSRLTVL.

The CDR3 bases are TGTGCCGTGGGGGGGCGGGGTGGTGGTACAGATACGCAGTATTTT. It codes for CAVGGRGGGTDTQYF. This chain links TRBV30 with TRBJ2-3, with D possibly being TRBD2 (7 bases). The CDR3 is 15 amino acids. Trimming removed 8 bases at V and 3 bases at J, with 21 bases between. Looked up from germline, CDR1 is GTSNPN and CDR2 is SVGIG (reference sequence).

The rearrangement links TRBV5-1 to TRBJ2-7; 10 bases align to TRBD2. V was pared by 0 bases and J by 4 bases, with 1 base of the junction left unmatched. Per the germline V gene, CDR1 is SGHRS and CDR2 is YFSETQ. This CDR3 has 14 residues. CDR3 nucleotides: TGCGCCAGCAGCTTGGCACTAGCGGGATACGAGCAGTACTTC. The encoded protein is CASSLALAGYEQYF.

In this sample, this clone turned up once. Written as DNA, the CDR3 is TGTGCCAGCAGCCACAGACGGATAAACTCCTACGAGCAGTACTTC. It translates to CASSHRRINSYEQYF. The V call is TRBV28, the J call TRBJ2-7; D remains unclear. The V gene lost 6 bases and the J gene lost 0 bases, with 15 bases spanning the gap. Germline assignment: CDR1 MDHEN and CDR2 SYDVKM. This CDR3 contains 15 residues.

The V and J genes are TRBV5-6 and TRBJ1-5; 9 nucleotides align to TRBD1. Losses at the gene ends were 4 bases for V and 0 bases for J; bases not matched to a gene: 11. The CDR3 is made up of 18 amino acids. The V gene's germline CDR1 is SGHDT and CDR2 YYEEEE. The DNA of the CDR3 is TGTGCCAGCAGCGAGAGACAGGGGGGCCGGTATAGCAATCAGCCCCAGCATTTT. It is translated as CASSERQGGRYSNQPQHF. Supplemented by reference TRBV5-6 and TRBJ1-5, the full variable domain reads DAGVTQSPTHLIKTRGQQVTLRCSPKSGHDTVSWYQQALGQGPQFIFQYYEEEERQRGNFPDRFSGHQFPNYSSELNVNALLLGDSALYLCASSERQGGRYSNQPQHFGDGTRLSIL.

This sequence joins TRBV4-2 and TRBJ2-5, with D maybe TRBD2 (6 bases). CDR1 is LGHNA and CDR2 is YNFKEQ in the germline V gene. The CDR3 runs 15 residues. The V gene lost 2 bases and the J gene lost 5 bases, with 15 bases spanning the gap. The DNA for the CDR3 is TGTGCCAGCAGCCAACCTGACATTGGGGGGGAGACCCAGTACTTC. Its protein product is CASSQPDIGGETQYF.

The chain recombines TRBV6-5 with TRBJ2-7; D may be TRBD1 (6 bases). The CDR3 runs 14 residues. V shed 5 bases and J shed 3 bases, with 14 bases lying between them. Germline V gene data show CDR1 as MNHEY and CDR2 as SVGAGI. CDR3 residues: CASSEYREGYEQYF. In nucleotides, the CDR3 is TGTGCCAGCAGTGAATACAGGGAAGGCTACGAGCAGTACTTC.

The chain couples TRBV5-1 to TRBJ1-2; 8 nucleotides agree with TRBD1. The germline V gene has CDR1 SGHRS and CDR2 YFSETQ. With 4 bases clipped from V and 7 bases from J, the junction kept 12 bases outside the gene matches. The CDR3 runs 15 residues. The CDR3: CASSPNQPGGLGYTF. The CDR3 DNA follows: TGCGCCAGCAGCCCCAATCAACCAGGGGGCCTTGGCTACACCTTC.

The rearrangement joins TRBV9 to TRBJ1-4; the D gene is possibly TRBD1 (6 bases). Germline V gene lookup returns CDR1 SGDLS and CDR2 YYNGEE. V dropped 4 bases and J dropped 7 bases, with 17 bases sitting between them. This CDR3 has 15 amino acids. DNA for the CDR3: TGTGCCAGCAGCAAAGGGGGGGGCCAGGCTGAAAAACTGTTTTTT. Protein sequence: CASSKGGGQAEKLFF.

This clone was counted a single time. The chain couples TRBV5-1 to TRBJ1-1; no firm D call. V lost 1 base and J 4 bases, leaving 11 bases between the germline ends. Germline loops: CDR1 SGHRS, CDR2 YFSETQ. There are 14 residues in the CDR3. The CDR3 region is CASSLRGEVTEAFF. The CDR3 nucleotides read TGCGCCAGCAGCTTGCGGGGAGAAGTCACTGAAGCTTTCTTT.

This rearrangement joins TRBV20-1 to TRBJ2-1, with D unclear. This CDR3 contains 11 residues. Germline V gene lookup returns CDR1 DFQATT and CDR2 SNEGSKA (reference sequence). V lost 5 bases and J lost 8, with 10 bases in between. In DNA form, the CDR3 reads TGCAGTGCTTCTAGAGGCCATGAGCAGTTCTTC. It is translated as CSASRGHEQFF.

This chain links TRBV25-1 with TRBJ1-2, with a tentative D call TRBD1 (5 bases). Germline V gene lookup returns CDR1 MGHDK and CDR2 SYGVNS. Trimming left V 2 bases short and J 0 bases short, with 16 bases between. The length of the CDR3 is 17 residues. The CDR3 loop reads CASSERGVGGANYGYTF. CDR3 coding DNA: TGTGCCAGCAGTGAAAGAGGCGTCGGGGGGGCTAACTATGGCTACACCTTC.

The chain is built from TRBV4-1 and TRBJ2-1, with a tentative D call TRBD2 (6 bases). In germline, CDR1 is MGHRA, CDR2 YSYEKL. The CDR3 runs to 13 residues. V gave up 2 bases and J gave up 12 bases, with 14 bases separating them. The CDR3 DNA sequence: TGCGCCAGCAGCCAACTAGGCCGGGAGAGGCAGTTCTTC. Its translation: CASSQLGRERQFF.

This clone has a single count. The chain recombines TRBV4-1 with TRBJ2-1; D possibly corresponds to TRBD1 (5 bases). The CDR3 spans 14 residues. CDR1 MGHRA and CDR2 YSYEKL come from the germline V gene. The V and J ends lost 2 bases and 6 bases respectively, with 11 bases between them. The CDR3 nucleotides read TGCGCCAGCAGCCAACAGGGTTCGCGCAATGAGCAGTTCTTC. Translation: CASSQQGSRNEQFF.

This CDR3 reads CASSFELGDEQFF. In DNA form, the CDR3 reads TGTGCCAGCAGCTTTGAACTAGGCGATGAGCAGTTCTTC. V and J are TRBV5-4 and TRBJ2-1; the D gene is possibly TRBD2 (5 bases). Germline CDR1 reads SGHNT; CDR2 reads YYREEE (reference sequence). CDR3 size: 13 residues. The germline V and J ends were trimmed by 2 bases and 8 bases, with 11 bases remaining between them.